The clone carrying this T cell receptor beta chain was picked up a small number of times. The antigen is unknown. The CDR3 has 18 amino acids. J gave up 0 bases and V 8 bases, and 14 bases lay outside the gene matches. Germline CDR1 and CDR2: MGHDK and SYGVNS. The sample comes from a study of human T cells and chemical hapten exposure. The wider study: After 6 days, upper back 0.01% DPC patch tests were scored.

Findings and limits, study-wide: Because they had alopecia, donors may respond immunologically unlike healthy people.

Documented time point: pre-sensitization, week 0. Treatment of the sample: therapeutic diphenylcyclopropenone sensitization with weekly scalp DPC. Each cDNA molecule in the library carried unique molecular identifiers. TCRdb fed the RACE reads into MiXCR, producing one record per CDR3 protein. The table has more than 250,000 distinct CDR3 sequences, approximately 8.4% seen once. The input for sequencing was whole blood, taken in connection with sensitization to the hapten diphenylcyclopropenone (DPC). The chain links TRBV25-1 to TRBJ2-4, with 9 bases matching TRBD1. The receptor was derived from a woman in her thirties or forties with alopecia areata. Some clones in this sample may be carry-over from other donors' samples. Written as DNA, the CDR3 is TGTGCCAGCGCCGAGGGACAGGGCCTCCCCCTAGCCAAAAACATTCAGTACTTC. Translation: CASAEGQGLPLAKNIQYF.